The next 10 T cell receptor beta chains were all read from a single sample in a study of identical twins. TCRdb reanalysed the 5' RACE reads using MiXCR and keeps one entry per CDR3 protein. In the table there are about 520,000 distinct CDR3 sequences, less than 25% of which are singletons. A further study also used this sample, focusing on T cells expressing NK-cell markers.

Source material: CD4+ T cells sorted from blood. Source of these receptors: a woman under 30 in good health.

This clonotype was observed many times. The chain is built from TRBV10-3 and TRBJ1-5; no clear D. The CDR3 consists of 16 residues. CDR1 is ENHRY and CDR2 is SYGVKD in the germline V gene. The V gene lost 0 bases and the J gene lost 9 bases, with 18 bases spanning the gap. In DNA form, the CDR3 reads TGTGCCATCAGTGAGTCGGGTTCGACTGGAAACCGGCCCCAGCATTTT. Translated, it gives CAISESGSTGNRPQHF.

V and J are TRBV6-1 and TRBJ2-2; a possible D gene is TRBD1 (6 bases). The V gene's germline CDR1 is MNHNS and CDR2 SASEGT. V dropped 7 bases and J dropped 3 bases, with 12 bases sitting between them. This CDR3 has 14 amino acids. This CDR3 is CASKRTGHTGELFF. In DNA, the CDR3 is TGTGCCAGCAAAAGAACAGGGCACACCGGGGAGCTGTTTTTT.

This clonotype was counted only a few times. The V gene is TRBV12-3 or TRBV12-4, the J gene TRBJ2-6, with D uncertain. V lost 7 bases and J 6 bases, leaving 10 bases between the germline ends. The CDR3 covers 13 residues. DNA of the CDR3: TGTGCCAGCAAACCATATGAGGCCAACGTCCTGACTTTC. Its translation is CASKPYEANVLTF.

The CDR3 DNA is TGTGCCAGCAGCAAAACGGGACTGGGCCCCTACGAGCAGTACTTC. Amino acid sequence: CASSKTGLGPYEQYF. This chain links TRBV7-2 with TRBJ2-7, with TRBD2 as a possible D gene (6 bases). V was clipped by 5 bases and J by 2 bases, with 16 bases between them. The germline V gene encodes CDR1 SGHTA and CDR2 FQGNSA. The CDR3 covers 15 residues.

This clonotype was detected a few times. The chain uses TRBV4-3 and TRBJ1-5; D perhaps matches TRBD1 (5 bases). The V gene's germline CDR1 is LGHNA and CDR2 YSLEER. Trimming stripped 0 bases from V and 8 bases from J, with 20 bases between. The CDR3 has 17 residues. The CDR3 loop reads CASSQDKYSAGWEPQHF. CDR3 DNA: TGCGCCAGCAGCCAAGATAAGTATAGTGCAGGGTGGGAGCCCCAGCATTTT.

The V gene is TRBV20-1, the J gene TRBJ1-1, with D hard to call. Looked up from germline, CDR1 is DFQATT and CDR2 is SNEGSKA (reference sequence). This CDR3 has 11 residues. The V and J ends lost 3 bases and 4 bases respectively, with 6 bases between them. The CDR3 sequence: CSASFSTEAFF. The CDR3 bases are TGCAGTGCTAGTTTTTCCACTGAAGCTTTCTTT.

This clonotype was counted only a few times. The rearrangement links TRBV23-1 to TRBJ1-2; D remains unclear. TRBV23-1 is placed among ORFs of uncertain function. Trimming removed 3 bases at V and 7 bases at J, with 3 bases between. CDR3 length: 10 residues. In DNA form, the CDR3 reads TGCGCCAGCAGTCAGCGTGGCTACACCTTC. It codes for CASSQRGYTF.

The rearrangement links TRBV3-1 to TRBJ2-5, with D possibly matching TRBD2 (6 bases). Germline assignment: CDR1 LGHDT and CDR2 YNNKEL (reference sequence). V dropped 3 bases and J dropped 0 bases, with 14 bases sitting between them. The CDR3 has 16 amino acids. For the CDR3, the DNA is TGTGCCAGCAGCCAGGACAAATGGGACTACCAAGAGACCCAGTACTTC. Residues: CASSQDKWDYQETQYF.

The chain combines TRBV6-5 with TRBJ2-2, with unresolved D. V was trimmed by 2 bases and J by 4 bases, leaving 8 bases between them. The germline CDR1 and CDR2 sequences are MNHEY and SVGAGI. The CDR3 consists of 14 residues. This CDR3 is CASSYGASTGELFF. Written as DNA, the CDR3 is TGTGCCAGCAGTTACGGTGCCTCCACCGGGGAGCTGTTTTTT.

V is TRBV27 and J is TRBJ2-5; 8 bases agree with TRBD1. The V gene's germline CDR1 is MNHEY and CDR2 SMNVEV (reference sequence). This CDR3 is built from 15 residues. After removal of 6 bases from V and 5 bases from J, the junction contained 11 bases not matched to a gene. CDR3 sequence (DNA): TGTGCCAGCAGGCGAGACAGGGGCGGGGAGGAGACCCAGTACTTC. Translating it yields CASRRDRGGEETQYF.